This T cell receptor beta chain emerged from a study of post-analysis software for immune sequencing data. In the study overall: Relapsing-remitting, secondary progressive and progressive-relapsing multiple sclerosis were all included among the disease courses. Study observations and caveats: Five TRBV segments occurring more often in patients than controls included TRBV5-6, TRBV5-1 and TRBV20-1. The normalized Chao1 diversity of multiple sclerosis patients was significantly lower than that of controls.

A note on this clonotype: What it binds is not known.

J lost 5 bases, V lost 6 bases, and 10 bases had no gene match. The CDR3 sequence is 15 residues long. Unique molecular identifiers were carried by the TCR beta cDNA libraries. It was from about 0.98 to 11 million T cells that about half a million cDNA molecules came. TCRdb used MiXCR to reprocess the PCR reads, holding one entry per CDR3 protein. The sample records roughly 800,000 distinct CDR3 sequences, under 60% being singletons. The TCR sequence derives from a girl aged 10-17 years with multiple sclerosis. V usage is TRBV12-3 or TRBV12-4 and J usage is TRBJ2-5, with 9 nucleotides matching TRBD1. Material: blood. The DNA for the CDR3 is TGTGCCAGCAGCAGTATAACAGGGGGCCGGGAGACCCAGTACTTC. Translated, it gives CASSSITGGRETQYF.